The 2 T cell receptor beta chains below all came from one sample that was sequenced in a study of T cell repertoires in cytomegalovirus infection. These receptors lack a known antigen. TCRdb re-derived calls from the reads in MiXCR, one entry per CDR3 protein. This sample yields 350,000 to 400,000 distinct CDR3 sequences, of which approximately 30% are seen a single time; 13% belongs to the top ten. Material: cultured PBMCs, obtained from culture after CMV antigen stimulation. The receptors here all came from a human donor in good health (CMV status not recorded). Some clones in this sample may be carry-over from other donors' samples.

The sample holds a few counts of this clonotype. The chain employs TRBV5-4 and TRBJ2-1; 15 bases align to TRBD2. The CDR3 is made up of 18 amino acids. V dropped 4 bases and J dropped 3; count of bases not matched to a gene: 8. Germline-derived CDR1 and CDR2 are SGHNT and YYREEE (reference sequence). The CDR3 loop reads CASSGTSGRRIYYNEQFF. The CDR3, as DNA: TGTGCCAGCAGCGGGACTAGCGGGAGGAGAATTTACTACAATGAGCAGTTCTTC.

The sample holds one count of this clonotype. This rearrangement joins TRBV11-1 to TRBJ2-5; D unresolved. The CDR3 has 12 amino acids. Germline CDR1 reads SGHAT; CDR2 reads FQDESV (reference sequence). Trimming took 5 bases from V and 6 from J, leaving 10 bases between them. This CDR3 reads CASSQDGKTQYF. The CDR3 nucleotides read TGTGCCAGCAGCCAGGACGGAAAGACCCAGTACTTC.